Here is one T cell receptor beta chain with its context. Method: immunoSEQ multiplex PCR; TCRdb's copy keeps in-frame clones and lacks some. Of a few hundred thousand clones detected, more than 75% appear once; the ten largest clones hold approximately 1.2%. Cohort allocation depended upon clinical history that participants reported. This entry belongs to a study of blood T cell repertoires in COVID-19. Study overall: The origin of the acute and convalescent COVID-19 samples was the United States, Italy and Spain. PBMCs, B-cell-depleted T cells, or T cells were the source of the cDNA or gDNA that made up the material.

Germline V lookup: CDR1 SGHRS, CDR2 YFSETQ. This CDR3 spans 13 amino acids. V was clipped by 2 bases and J by 1 base, with 5 bases between them. The sample taken for sequencing was PBMCs or T cells enriched from blood (not recorded which). The V gene is TRBV5-1, the J gene TRBJ2-3; D is undetermined. The receptor's source is a woman between 18 and 29 years old who had recovered from COVID-19. The CDR3 spells CASSLRGTDTQYF. The CDR3 DNA reads TGCGCCAGCAGCTTAAGAGGCACAGATACGCAGTATTTT.